These 27 T cell receptor beta chains were sequenced from one sample in a study of T cell repertoires in cytomegalovirus infection. Their antigens are not known. TCRdb used MiXCR to reprocess the reads, holding one entry per CDR3 protein. This sample has roughly 170,000 distinct CDR3 sequences; roughly a fifth occur once, and the top ten carry roughly 27%. The specimen was CD8+ T cells from cultured PBMCs, collected from culture after CMV antigen stimulation. The receptors here all came from a human donor in good health (CMV status not recorded). Some clones in this sample may be carry-over from other donors' samples.

This clonotype was seen only a few times. The rearrangement uses TRBV30 and TRBJ1-5; D unresolved. The CDR3 sequence is 15 residues long. With 1 base removed from V and 3 bases from J, the gap between germline ends came to 13 bases. Germline V gene data show CDR1 as GTSNPN and CDR2 as SVGIG (reference sequence). The CDR3: CAWSDADLSNQPQHF. In DNA form, the CDR3 reads TGTGCCTGGAGTGATGCGGACCTCTCCAATCAGCCCCAGCATTTT.

This sequence joins TRBV7-2 and TRBJ1-5; 8 nucleotides match TRBD1. Trimming at V came to 0 bases and at J to 0 bases, leaving 4 bases not matched to a gene. This CDR3 comprises 17 residues. CDR1 SGHTA and CDR2 FQGNSA come from the germline V gene. The CDR3 DNA is TGTGCCAGCAGCTTAGCGGCAGGGGGCTATAGCAATCAGCCCCAGCATTTT. Its translation: CASSLAAGGYSNQPQHF.

In DNA, the CDR3 is TGTGCCAGCAGTGACCCGGAGGGAGATGGCTACACCTTC. Protein product: CASSDPEGDGYTF. The chain carries TRBV6-1 and TRBJ1-2; no clear D. V shed 3 bases and J shed 6 bases, with 11 bases lying between them. Germline V gene data show CDR1 as MNHNS and CDR2 as SASEGT. This CDR3 is built from 13 residues.

The CDR3 protein is CASSSRLWGTDTQYF. CDR3 bases: TGTGCCAGCAGCTCCCGCCTATGGGGAACAGATACGCAGTATTTT. This chain joins TRBV7-6 and TRBJ2-3; D gene uncertain. Between the trimmed V and J ends, which lost 4 bases and 3 bases, there was a span of 14 bases. Germline assignment: CDR1 SGHVS and CDR2 FNYEAQ. CDR3 length: 15 residues.

V gene TRBV7-2 combines with J gene TRBJ2-7; perhaps D is TRBD1 or TRBD2 (5 bases each). The CDR3 length is 16 residues. Germline CDR1 SGHTA, CDR2 FQGNSA. Trimming took 2 bases from V and 1 from J, leaving 15 bases between them. CDR3 sequence: CASSLYEGYSSYEQYF. In DNA, the CDR3 is TGTGCCAGCAGCTTATATGAGGGGTACTCGTCCTACGAGCAGTACTTC.

Only a few counts were recorded for this clonotype. The rearrangement links TRBV2 to TRBJ2-3; 9 nucleotides align to TRBD2. Germline trimming cut 3 bases from V and 2 bases from J; bases unmatched to any gene: 6. CDR1 and CDR2 from the germline V gene are SNHLY and FYNNEI. The CDR3 has 16 amino acids. The CDR3 region has the DNA TGTGCCAGCAGTGAGACTAGCGGAAGTCCCACAGATACGCAGTATTTT. Its protein product is CASSETSGSPTDTQYF. Drawing the rest from reference TRBV2 and TRBJ2-3, the complete variable domain is EPEVTQTPSHQVTQMGQEVILRCVPISNHLYFYWYRQILGQKVEFLVSFYNNEISEKSEIFDDQFSVERPDGSNFTLKIRSTKLEDSAMYFCASSETSGSPTDTQYFGPGTRLTVL.

V is TRBV7-6 and J is TRBJ2-1; D possibly uses TRBD1 or TRBD2 (5 bases each). There are 20 residues in the CDR3. Germline V gives CDR1 SGHVS, CDR2 FNYEAQ. V was cut by 9 bases and J by 3 bases, with 33 bases left in between. CDR3: CASSAPKGTPGPTGYNEQFF. CDR3 coding DNA: TGTGCCAGTAGCGCCCCCAAAGGCACCCCGGGACCGACGGGCTACAATGAGCAGTTCTTC.

This chain uses TRBV7-2 with TRBJ2-3; 7 bases line up with TRBD1. Germline CDR1 and CDR2: SGHTA and FQGNSA. With 7 bases clipped from V and 3 bases from J, the junction kept 19 bases outside the gene matches. There are 18 residues in the CDR3. The CDR3 protein is CASTQISPLTGRTDTQYF. DNA for the CDR3: TGTGCCAGCACCCAGATATCCCCTTTGACAGGGCGGACAGATACGCAGTATTTT.

This clonotype occurred a few times. The CDR3: CASRQPGQTPFLNTEAFF. The CDR3 nucleotides read TGTGCCAGCAGACAACCGGGACAGACACCCTTCCTGAACACTGAAGCTTTCTTT. The chain recombines TRBV7-2 with TRBJ1-1, with 7 bases identical to TRBD1. Germline V gives CDR1 SGHTA, CDR2 FQGNSA. The CDR3 is 18 residues long. V lost 6 bases to trimming and J lost 0 bases; unmatched junction nucleotides: 16.

This clonotype turned up a few times. J is TRBJ2-1 and V is TRBV28, with 15 positions matching TRBD2. Trimming at V came to 1 base and at J to 10 bases, leaving 2 bases not matched to a gene. The CDR3 runs 15 residues. Germline CDR1 is MDHEN and CDR2 is SYDVKM. The chain's CDR3 is CASSLLGLAGGEQFF. DNA of the CDR3: TGTGCCAGCAGTTTATTGGGACTAGCGGGGGGAGAGCAGTTCTTC.

This clonotype was observed a single time. The chain combines TRBV25-1 with TRBJ2-5; TRBD1 might be the D (7 bases). The CDR3 loop spans 13 amino acids. Germline CDR1 is MGHDK and CDR2 is SYGVNS. Deletions cut 6 bases from V and 5 bases from J, with 13 bases between. CDR3 sequence (DNA): TGTGCCAGCAGGGCAGGGGGGTCGGAGACCCAGTACTTC. It codes for CASRAGGSETQYF.

The table lists this clonotype with a few counts. The chain is built from TRBV12-3 or TRBV12-4 and TRBJ2-3; D assignment may be TRBD1 or TRBD2 (5 bases each). The CDR3 has 14 amino acids. Trimming cost V 7 bases and J 1 base, with 12 bases left between them. The DNA of the CDR3 is TGTGCCAGCACCCCCATGGGGGGCACAGATACGCAGTATTTT. Translated, it gives CASTPMGGTDTQYF.

The table lists this clonotype with a few counts. V and J are TRBV29-1 and TRBJ1-1; D gene uncertain. The germline V gene has CDR1 SQVTM and CDR2 ANQGSEA. The CDR3 has 14 amino acids. V was cut by 7 bases and J by 0 bases, with 15 bases left in between. DNA of the CDR3: TGCAGCGCTAACCCAGTTGATATGAACACTGAAGCTTTCTTT. The encoded protein is CSANPVDMNTEAFF.

This clonotype was detected only once. This chain connects TRBV27 to TRBJ2-7; the D is unclear. Germline V CDR1 and CDR2: MNHEY, SMNVEV (reference sequence). There are 15 residues in the CDR3. The V end was cut by 2 bases, the J end by 2 bases, with 13 bases between. This CDR3 reads CASSLGLGITYEQYF. The CDR3 DNA reads as TGTGCCAGCAGTTTAGGGTTAGGTATAACCTACGAGCAGTACTTC.

V is TRBV4-3 and J is TRBJ1-5; D gene unclear. The germline V gene has CDR1 LGHNA and CDR2 YSLEER. There are 14 residues in the CDR3. With 1 base removed from V and 7 bases from J, the gap between germline ends came to 11 bases. The CDR3 DNA reads TGCGCCAGCAGCCAAGGAAGGGCCCTCCAGCCCCAGCATTTT. Protein product: CASSQGRALQPQHF.

This clonotype was seen only once. The chain is built from TRBV7-6 and TRBJ2-7, with TRBD1 matching 7 bases. Germline CDR1 SGHVS, CDR2 FNYEAQ. Trimming removed 6 bases from V and 6 bases from J; junction bases left unmatched: 14. The length of the CDR3 is 15 residues. The CDR3, as DNA: TGTGCCAGCAGTCTCGACTCGACAGGGCCCTTCGAGCAGTACTTC. Encoded protein: CASSLDSTGPFEQYF.

The chain employs TRBV7-9 and TRBJ2-7; no clear D gene. CDR1 is SEHNR and CDR2 is FQNEAQ in the germline V gene (reference sequence). This CDR3 spans 11 amino acids. V was cut by 4 bases and J by 6 bases, with 7 bases left in between. The CDR3, as DNA: TGTGCCAGCAGCTCGAAGTTCGAGCAGTACTTC. Its protein product is CASSSKFEQYF.

This clonotype turned up a few times. The chain links TRBV6-4 to TRBJ1-2; D is possibly TRBD1 (5 bases). Deletions cut 4 bases from V and 4 bases from J, with 10 bases between. Looked up from germline, CDR1 is MRHNA and CDR2 is SNTAGT. This CDR3 has 13 amino acids. The CDR3 sequence is CASSATGSYGYTF. CDR3 nucleotides: TGTGCCAGCAGTGCAACAGGAAGCTATGGCTACACCTTC.

The chain joins TRBV12-3 or TRBV12-4 to TRBJ1-6, with D unclear. Deletions cut 4 bases from V and 5 bases from J, with 9 bases between. The CDR3 loop spans 14 amino acids. The CDR3 here is CASSWTANNSPLHF. For the CDR3, the DNA is TGTGCCAGCAGTTGGACGGCAAATAATTCACCCCTCCACTTT.

The CDR3 loop reads CASRGVAILETQYF. The CDR3 DNA reads TGTGCCAGCAGAGGGGTAGCAATTCTTGAGACCCAGTACTTC. The J gene is TRBJ2-5, the V gene TRBV6-1; TRBD1 is a possible D gene (5 bases). The CDR3 extends over 14 amino acids. V gave up 6 bases and J gave up 5 bases, with 16 bases separating them. Germline V gene data show CDR1 as MNHNS and CDR2 as SASEGT.

The rearrangement uses TRBV7-2 and TRBJ1-4; 10 bases fit TRBD1. Losses at the gene ends were 5 bases for V and 14 bases for J; bases not matched to a gene: 5. The CDR3 length is 12 residues. Germline lookup yields CDR1 SGHTA and CDR2 FQGNSA. This CDR3 is CASSRTGGSLFF. The CDR3 bases are TGTGCCAGCAGCCGGACAGGGGGGTCTCTGTTTTTT.

This clonotype showed up just once. As DNA, the CDR3 is TGTGCCAGCAGCACCCGGGACTATATGTCCACAGATACGCAGTATTTT. This sequence encodes CASSTRDYMSTDTQYF. The V and J genes are TRBV11-2 and TRBJ2-3; 7 positions agree with TRBD2. The V and J ends lost 5 bases and 2 bases, in that order; junction bases with no gene match: 10. CDR1 SGHAT and CDR2 FQNNGV come from the germline V gene. The length of the CDR3 is 16 residues.

The DNA of the CDR3 is TGTGCCATCAGTGAGAGGGAAGTCTCCAGCTCCTACAATGAGCAGTTCTTC. It yields the protein CAISEREVSSSYNEQFF. The V call is TRBV10-3, the J call TRBJ2-1; D unresolved. The CDR3 covers 17 residues. Trimming took 2 bases from V and 0 from J, leaving 14 bases between them. CDR1 is ENHRY, CDR2 SYGVKD, per germline.

There are a few counts of this clonotype. V and J are TRBV10-3 and TRBJ2-3; 9 positions agree with TRBD2. The CDR3 loop spans 14 amino acids. Trimming at V came to 11 bases and at J to 0 bases, leaving 6 bases not matched to a gene. In germline, CDR1 is ENHRY, CDR2 SYGVKD. In DNA form, the CDR3 reads TGTGCCGTCTCTAGCGGGGCTAGCACAGATACGCAGTATTTT. Protein sequence: CAVSSGASTDTQYF.

In its sample, this clonotype was seen a few times. The chain uses TRBV7-2 and TRBJ2-7, with D uncertain. CDR1 and CDR2 (germline): SGHTA, FQGNSA. CDR3 length equals 15 residues. V gave up 1 base and J gave up 0 bases, with 10 bases separating them. The CDR3 DNA follows: TGTGCCAGCAGCTTAGGCCGGGCGAGCTCCTACGAGCAGTACTTC. It specifies CASSLGRASSYEQYF.

This clonotype was seen more than once but under ten times. For the CDR3, the DNA is TGTGCCAGCAGTTACTCGCTCGACGAGCAGTACTTC. Translation gives CASSYSLDEQYF. V is TRBV6-2 or TRBV6-3 and J is TRBJ2-7; no definite D call. From germline, CDR1 is MNHEY and CDR2 SVGEGT. The length of the CDR3 is 12 residues. V lost 0 bases to trimming and J lost 5 bases, with 5 bases between them.

The chain joins TRBV7-2 to TRBJ1-5; 9 bases align to TRBD1. Trimming removed 5 bases from V and 7 bases from J; junction bases left unmatched: 18. This CDR3 is 18 amino acids long. Germline CDR1 reads SGHTA; CDR2 reads FQGNSA. The CDR3 is CASSPVQQGAGLAQPQHF. CDR3 in DNA: TGTGCCAGCAGCCCCGTCCAACAGGGGGCCGGATTAGCCCAGCCCCAGCATTTT.